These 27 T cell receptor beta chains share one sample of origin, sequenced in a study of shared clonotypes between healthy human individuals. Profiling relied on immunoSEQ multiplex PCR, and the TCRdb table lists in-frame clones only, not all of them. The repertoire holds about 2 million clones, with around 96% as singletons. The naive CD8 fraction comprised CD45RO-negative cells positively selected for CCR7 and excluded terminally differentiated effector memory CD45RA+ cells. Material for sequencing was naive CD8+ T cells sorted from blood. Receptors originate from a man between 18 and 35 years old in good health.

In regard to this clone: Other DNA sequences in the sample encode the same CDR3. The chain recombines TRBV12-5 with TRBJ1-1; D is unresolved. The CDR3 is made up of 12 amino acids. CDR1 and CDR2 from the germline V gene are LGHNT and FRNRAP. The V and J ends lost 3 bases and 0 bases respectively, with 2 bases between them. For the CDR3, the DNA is TGTGCTAGTGGTTTCTTGAACACTGAAGCTTTCTTT. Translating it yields CASGFLNTEAFF.

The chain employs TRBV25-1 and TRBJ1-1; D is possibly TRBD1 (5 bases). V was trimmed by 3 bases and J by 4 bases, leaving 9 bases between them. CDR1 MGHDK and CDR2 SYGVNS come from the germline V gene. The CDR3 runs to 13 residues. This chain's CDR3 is CASSDGAGTEAFF. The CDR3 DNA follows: TGTGCCAGCAGTGATGGGGCTGGCACTGAAGCTTTCTTT. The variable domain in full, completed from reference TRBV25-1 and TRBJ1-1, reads EADIYQTPRYLVIGTGKKITLECSQTMGHDKMYWYQQDPGMELHLIHYSYGVNSTEKGDLSSESTVSRIRTEHFPLTLESARPSHTSQYLCASSDGAGTEAFFGQGTRLTVV.

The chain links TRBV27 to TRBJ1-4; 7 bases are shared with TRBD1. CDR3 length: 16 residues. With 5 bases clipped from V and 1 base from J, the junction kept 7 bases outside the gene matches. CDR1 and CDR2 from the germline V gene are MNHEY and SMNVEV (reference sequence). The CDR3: CASSPSTGETNEKLFF. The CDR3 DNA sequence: TGTGCCAGCAGTCCGTCCACAGGGGAAACTAATGAAAAACTGTTTTTT.

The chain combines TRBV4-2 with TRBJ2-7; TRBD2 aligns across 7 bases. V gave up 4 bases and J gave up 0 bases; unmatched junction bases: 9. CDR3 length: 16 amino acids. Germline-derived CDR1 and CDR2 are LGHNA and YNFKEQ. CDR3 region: CASSPLSSGYSYEQYF. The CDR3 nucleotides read TGTGCCAGCAGCCCCCTTTCTAGCGGATACTCCTACGAGCAGTACTTC.

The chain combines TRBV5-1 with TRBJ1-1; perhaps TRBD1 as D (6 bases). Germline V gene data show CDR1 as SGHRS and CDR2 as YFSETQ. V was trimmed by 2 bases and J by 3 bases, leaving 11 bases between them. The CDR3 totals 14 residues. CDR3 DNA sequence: TGCGCCAGCAGCTTTCAGGGGATCGACACTGAAGCTTTCTTT. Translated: CASSFQGIDTEAFF. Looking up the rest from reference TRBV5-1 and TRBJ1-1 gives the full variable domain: KAGVTQTPRYLIKTRGQQVTLSCSPISGHRSVSWYQQTPGQGLQFLFEYFSETQRNKGNFPGRFSGRQFSNSRSEMNVSTLELGDSALYLCASSFQGIDTEAFFGQGTRLTVV.

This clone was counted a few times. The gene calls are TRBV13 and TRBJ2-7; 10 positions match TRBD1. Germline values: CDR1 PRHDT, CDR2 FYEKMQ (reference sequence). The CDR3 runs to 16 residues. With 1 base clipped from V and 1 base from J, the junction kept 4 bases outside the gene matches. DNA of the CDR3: TGTGCCAGCAGCTTAGCGGGGACAGGGGATTCCTACGAGCAGTACTTC. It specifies CASSLAGTGDSYEQYF.

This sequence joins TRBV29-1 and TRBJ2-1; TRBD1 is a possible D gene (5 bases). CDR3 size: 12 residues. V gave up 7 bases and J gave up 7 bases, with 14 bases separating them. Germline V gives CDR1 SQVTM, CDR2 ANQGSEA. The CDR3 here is CSGTVTENEQFF. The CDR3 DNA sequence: TGCAGCGGAACCGTGACAGAGAATGAGCAGTTCTTC.

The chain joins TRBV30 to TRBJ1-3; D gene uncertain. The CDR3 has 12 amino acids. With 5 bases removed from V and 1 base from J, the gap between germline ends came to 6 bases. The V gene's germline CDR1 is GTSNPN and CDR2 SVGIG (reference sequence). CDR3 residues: CAWGGSGNTIYF. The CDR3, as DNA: TGTGCCTGGGGCGGGTCTGGAAACACCATATATTTT. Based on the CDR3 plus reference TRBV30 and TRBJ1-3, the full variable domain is SQTIHQWPATLVQPVGSPLSLECTVEGTSNPNLYWYRQAAGRGLQLLFYSVGIGQISSEVPQNLSASRPQDRQFILSSKKLLLSDSGFYLCAWGGSGNTIYFGEGSWLTVV.

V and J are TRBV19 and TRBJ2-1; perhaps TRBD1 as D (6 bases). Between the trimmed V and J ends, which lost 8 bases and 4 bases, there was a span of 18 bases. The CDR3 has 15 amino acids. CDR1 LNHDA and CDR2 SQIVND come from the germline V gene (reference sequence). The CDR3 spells CASSTSDSYYNEQFF. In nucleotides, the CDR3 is TGTGCCAGTTCGACCTCGGACAGCTATTACAATGAGCAGTTCTTC.

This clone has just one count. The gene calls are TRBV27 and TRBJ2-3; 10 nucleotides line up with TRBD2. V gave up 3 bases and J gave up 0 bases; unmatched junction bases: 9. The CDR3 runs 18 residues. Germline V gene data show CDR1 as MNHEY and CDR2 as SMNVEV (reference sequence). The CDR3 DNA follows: TGTGCCAGCAGTTTGGATGGGGCGACTAGCGGGAGCACAGATACGCAGTATTTT. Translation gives CASSLDGATSGSTDTQYF.

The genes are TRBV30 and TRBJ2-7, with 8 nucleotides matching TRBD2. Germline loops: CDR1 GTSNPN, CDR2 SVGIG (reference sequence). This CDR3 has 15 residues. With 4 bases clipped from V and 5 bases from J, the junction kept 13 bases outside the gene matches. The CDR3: CAWITGSGSGNEQYF. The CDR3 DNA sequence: TGTGCCTGGATAACCGGCAGCGGGAGCGGGAACGAGCAGTACTTC. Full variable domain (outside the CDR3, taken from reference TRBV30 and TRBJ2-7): SQTIHQWPATLVQPVGSPLSLECTVEGTSNPNLYWYRQAAGRGLQLLFYSVGIGQISSEVPQNLSASRPQDRQFILSSKKLLLSDSGFYLCAWITGSGSGNEQYFGPGTRLTVT.

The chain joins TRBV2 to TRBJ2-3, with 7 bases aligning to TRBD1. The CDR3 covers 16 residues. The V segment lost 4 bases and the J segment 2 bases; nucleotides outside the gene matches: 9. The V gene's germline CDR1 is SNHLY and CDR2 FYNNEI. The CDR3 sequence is CASSAGDSYYTDTQYF. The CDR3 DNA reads TGTGCCAGCAGTGCCGGGGACAGCTACTACACAGATACGCAGTATTTT. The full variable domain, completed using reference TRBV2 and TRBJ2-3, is EPEVTQTPSHQVTQMGQEVILRCVPISNHLYFYWYRQILGQKVEFLVSFYNNEISEKSEIFDDQFSVERPDGSNFTLKIRSTKLEDSAMYFCASSAGDSYYTDTQYFGPGTRLTVL.

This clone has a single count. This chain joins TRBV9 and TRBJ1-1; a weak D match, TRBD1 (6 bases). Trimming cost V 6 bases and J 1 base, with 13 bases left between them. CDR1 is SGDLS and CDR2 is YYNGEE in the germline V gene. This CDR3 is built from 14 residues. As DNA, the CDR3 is TGTGCCAGCACCCCAGGGGACGAGAACACTGAAGCTTTCTTT. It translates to CASTPGDENTEAFF. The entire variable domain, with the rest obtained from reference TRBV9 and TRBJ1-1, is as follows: DSGVTQTPKHLITATGQRVTLRCSPRSGDLSVYWYQQSLDQGLQFLIQYYNGEERAKGNILERFSAQQFPDLHSELNLSSLELGDSALYFCASTPGDENTEAFFGQGTRLTVV.

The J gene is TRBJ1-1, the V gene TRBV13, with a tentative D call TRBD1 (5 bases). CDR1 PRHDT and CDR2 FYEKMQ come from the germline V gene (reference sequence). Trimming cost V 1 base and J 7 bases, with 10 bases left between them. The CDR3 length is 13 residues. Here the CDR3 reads CASSLDQGLEAFF. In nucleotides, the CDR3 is TGTGCCAGCAGCTTAGATCAGGGACTTGAAGCTTTCTTT. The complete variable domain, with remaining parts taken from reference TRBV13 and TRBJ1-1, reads AAGVIQSPRHLIKEKRETATLKCYPIPRHDTVYWYQQGPGQDPQFLISFYEKMQSDKGSIPDRFSAQQFSDYHSELNMSSLELGDSALYFCASSLDQGLEAFFGQGTRLTVV.

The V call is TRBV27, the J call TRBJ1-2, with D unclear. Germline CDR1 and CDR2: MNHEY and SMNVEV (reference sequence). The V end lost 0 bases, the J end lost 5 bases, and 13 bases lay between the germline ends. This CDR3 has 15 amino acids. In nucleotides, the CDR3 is TGTGCCAGCAGTTTATCCCCCGACACCGCGTATGGCTACACCTTC. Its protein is CASSLSPDTAYGYTF.

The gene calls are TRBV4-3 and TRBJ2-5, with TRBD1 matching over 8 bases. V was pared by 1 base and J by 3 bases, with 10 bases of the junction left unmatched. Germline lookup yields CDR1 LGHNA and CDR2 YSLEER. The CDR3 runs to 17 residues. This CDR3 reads CASSQVYTGGPKETQYF. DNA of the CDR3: TGCGCCAGCAGCCAAGTGTACACAGGGGGTCCCAAAGAGACCCAGTACTTC.

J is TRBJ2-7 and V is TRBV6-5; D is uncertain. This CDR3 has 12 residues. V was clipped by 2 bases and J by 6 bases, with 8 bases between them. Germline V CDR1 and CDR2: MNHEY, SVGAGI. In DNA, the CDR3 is TGTGCCAGCAGTTACGACCATGTCGAGCAGTACTTC. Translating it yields CASSYDHVEQYF.

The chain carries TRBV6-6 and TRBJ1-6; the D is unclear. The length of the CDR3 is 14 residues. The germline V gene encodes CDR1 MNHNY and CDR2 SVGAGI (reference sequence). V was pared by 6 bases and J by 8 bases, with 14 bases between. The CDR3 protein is CASSQWGRDSPLHF. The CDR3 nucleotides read TGTGCCAGCAGCCAGTGGGGAAGGGATTCACCCCTCCACTTT.

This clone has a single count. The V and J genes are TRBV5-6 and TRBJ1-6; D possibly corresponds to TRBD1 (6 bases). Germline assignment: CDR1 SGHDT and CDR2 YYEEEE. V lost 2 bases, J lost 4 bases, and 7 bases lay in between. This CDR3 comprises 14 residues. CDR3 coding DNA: TGTGCCAGCAGCTTACAGGGTTATAATTCACCCCTCCACTTT. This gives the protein CASSLQGYNSPLHF.

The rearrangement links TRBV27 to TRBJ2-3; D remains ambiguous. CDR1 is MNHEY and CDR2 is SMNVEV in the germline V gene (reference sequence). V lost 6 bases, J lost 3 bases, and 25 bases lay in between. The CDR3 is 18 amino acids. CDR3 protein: CASRNRPSTLELTDTQYF. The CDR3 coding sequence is TGTGCCAGCAGAAACCGTCCCTCGACGCTCGAGTTGACAGATACGCAGTATTTT.

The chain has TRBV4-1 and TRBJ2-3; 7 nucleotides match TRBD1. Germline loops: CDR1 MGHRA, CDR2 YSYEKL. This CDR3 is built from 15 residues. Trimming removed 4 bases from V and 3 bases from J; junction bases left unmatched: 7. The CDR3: CASSRTTGTTDTQYF. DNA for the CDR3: TGCGCCAGCAGCCGAACGACAGGGACGACAGATACGCAGTATTTT.

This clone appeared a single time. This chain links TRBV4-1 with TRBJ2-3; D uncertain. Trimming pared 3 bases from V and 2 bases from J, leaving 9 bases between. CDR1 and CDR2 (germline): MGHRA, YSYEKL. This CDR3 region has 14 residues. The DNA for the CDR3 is TGCGCCAGCAGCCAGGGAATATCCACAGATACGCAGTATTTT. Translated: CASSQGISTDTQYF.

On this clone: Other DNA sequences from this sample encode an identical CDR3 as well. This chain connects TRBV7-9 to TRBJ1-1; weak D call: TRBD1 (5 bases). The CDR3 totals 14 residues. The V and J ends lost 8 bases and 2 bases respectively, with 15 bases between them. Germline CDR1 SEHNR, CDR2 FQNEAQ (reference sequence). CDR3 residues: CASSPPGGNTEAFF. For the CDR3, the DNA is TGTGCCAGCTCACCCCCTGGGGGTAACACTGAAGCTTTCTTT.

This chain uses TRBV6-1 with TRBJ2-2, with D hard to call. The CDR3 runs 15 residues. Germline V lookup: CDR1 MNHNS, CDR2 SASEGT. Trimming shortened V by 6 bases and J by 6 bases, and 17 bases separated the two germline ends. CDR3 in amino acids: CASSARVREPGELFF. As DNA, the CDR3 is TGTGCCAGCAGCGCCAGAGTAAGGGAACCCGGGGAGCTGTTTTTT.

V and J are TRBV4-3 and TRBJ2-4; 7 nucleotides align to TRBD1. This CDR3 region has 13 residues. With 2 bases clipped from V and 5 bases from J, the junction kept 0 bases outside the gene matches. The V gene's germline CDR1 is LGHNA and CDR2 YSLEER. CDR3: CASSQTGENIQYF. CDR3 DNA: TGCGCCAGCAGCCAAACAGGGGAAAACATTCAGTACTTC.

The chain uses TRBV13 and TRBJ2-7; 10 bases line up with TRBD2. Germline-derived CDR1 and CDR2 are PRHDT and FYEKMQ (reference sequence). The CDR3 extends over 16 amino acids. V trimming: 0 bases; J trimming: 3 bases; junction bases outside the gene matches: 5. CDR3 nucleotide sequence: TGTGCCAGCAGCTTAGGTTCCCGGACTAGCGGCTACGAGCAGTACTTC. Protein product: CASSLGSRTSGYEQYF.

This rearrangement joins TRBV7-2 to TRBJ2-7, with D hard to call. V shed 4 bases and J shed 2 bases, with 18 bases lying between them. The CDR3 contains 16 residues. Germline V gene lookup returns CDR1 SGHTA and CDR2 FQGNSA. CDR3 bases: TGTGCCAGCAGCTGGGGTGAGGTCACATCGACCTACGAGCAGTACTTC. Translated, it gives CASSWGEVTSTYEQYF.